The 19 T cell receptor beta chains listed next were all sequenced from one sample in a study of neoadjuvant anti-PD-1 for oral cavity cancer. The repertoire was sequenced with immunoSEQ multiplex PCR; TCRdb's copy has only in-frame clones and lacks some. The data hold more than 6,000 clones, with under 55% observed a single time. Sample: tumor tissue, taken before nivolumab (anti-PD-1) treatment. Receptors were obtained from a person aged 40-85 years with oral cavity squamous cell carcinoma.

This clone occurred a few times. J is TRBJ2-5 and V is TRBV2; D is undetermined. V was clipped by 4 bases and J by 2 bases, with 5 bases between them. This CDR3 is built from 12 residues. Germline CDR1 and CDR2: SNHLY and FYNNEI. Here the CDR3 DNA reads TGTGCCAGCAGTGTTTTTCAAGAGACCCAGTACTTC. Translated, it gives CASSVFQETQYF.

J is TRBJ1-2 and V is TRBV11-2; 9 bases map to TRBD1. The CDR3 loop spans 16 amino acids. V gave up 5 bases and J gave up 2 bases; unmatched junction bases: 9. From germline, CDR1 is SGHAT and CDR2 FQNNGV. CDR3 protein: CASSPRTGEGNYGYTF. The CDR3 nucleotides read TGTGCCAGCAGCCCACGGACAGGGGAAGGGAACTATGGCTACACCTTC.

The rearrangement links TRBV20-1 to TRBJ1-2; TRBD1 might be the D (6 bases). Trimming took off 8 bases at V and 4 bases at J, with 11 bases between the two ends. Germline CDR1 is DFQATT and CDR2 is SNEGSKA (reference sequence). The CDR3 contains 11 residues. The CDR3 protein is CSRRGLYGYTF. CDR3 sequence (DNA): TGCAGTCGCAGGGGCCTCTATGGCTACACCTTC.

CDR3 coding DNA: TGTGCCAGCAGTGGCGGGGCAGTGGGGCAAACTGAGCAGTTCTTC. Its translation is CASSGGAVGQTEQFF. The V call is TRBV2, the J call TRBJ2-1; perhaps TRBD2 as D (6 bases). Germline CDR1 and CDR2: SNHLY and FYNNEI. CDR3 length: 15 residues. With 4 bases removed from V and 9 bases from J, the gap between germline ends came to 19 bases.

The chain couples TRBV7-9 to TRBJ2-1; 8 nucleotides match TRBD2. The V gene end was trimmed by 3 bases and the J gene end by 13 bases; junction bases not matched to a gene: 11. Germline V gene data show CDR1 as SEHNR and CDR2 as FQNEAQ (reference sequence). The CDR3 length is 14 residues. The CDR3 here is CASSLVTSGKKQFF. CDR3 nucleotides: TGTGCCAGCAGCTTGGTAACTAGCGGAAAGAAACAGTTCTTC.

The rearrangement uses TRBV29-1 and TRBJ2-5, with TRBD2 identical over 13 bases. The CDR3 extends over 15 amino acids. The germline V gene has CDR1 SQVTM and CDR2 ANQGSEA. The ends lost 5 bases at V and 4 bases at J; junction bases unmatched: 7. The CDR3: CSVRTSGGRGETQYF. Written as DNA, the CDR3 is TGCAGCGTTAGGACTAGCGGGGGTCGGGGAGAGACCCAGTACTTC.

As DNA, the CDR3 is TGTGCCAGCAGTTACGCGGGGCAGAGCTCTGGAAACACCATATATTTT. The encoded protein is CASSYAGQSSGNTIYF. The J gene is TRBJ1-3, the V gene TRBV6-5; D is perhaps TRBD1 (5 bases). Trimming removed 2 bases at V and 0 bases at J, with 11 bases between. The CDR3 has 16 residues. CDR1 is MNHEY, CDR2 SVGAGI, per germline.

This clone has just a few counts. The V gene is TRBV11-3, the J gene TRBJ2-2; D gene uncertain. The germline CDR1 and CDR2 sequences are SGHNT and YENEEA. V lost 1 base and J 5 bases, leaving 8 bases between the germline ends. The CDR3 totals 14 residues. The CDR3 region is CASSLVAGTGELFF. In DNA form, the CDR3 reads TGTGCCAGCAGCTTAGTGGCAGGAACCGGGGAGCTGTTTTTT.

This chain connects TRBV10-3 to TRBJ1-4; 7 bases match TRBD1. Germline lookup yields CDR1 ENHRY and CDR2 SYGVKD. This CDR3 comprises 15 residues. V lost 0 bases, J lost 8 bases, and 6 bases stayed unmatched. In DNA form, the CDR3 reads TGTGCCATCAGTGAGTCTAGGGGACAGAACGAAAAACTGTTTTTT. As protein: CAISESRGQNEKLFF.

The chain's CDR3 is CAISESGEGWPQHF. CDR3 nucleotide sequence: TGTGCCATCAGTGAGTCTGGGGAGGGGTGGCCCCAGCATTTT. The J gene is TRBJ1-5, the V gene TRBV10-3; maybe TRBD1 (5 bases). Trimming took 0 bases from V and 9 from J, leaving 12 bases between them. CDR3 length: 14 amino acids. Germline loops: CDR1 ENHRY, CDR2 SYGVKD.

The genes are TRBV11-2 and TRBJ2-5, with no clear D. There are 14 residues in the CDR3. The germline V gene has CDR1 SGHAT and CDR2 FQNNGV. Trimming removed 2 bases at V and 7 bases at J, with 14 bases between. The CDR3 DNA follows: TGTGCCAGCAGCTTAACGGCTAACCCGTGGACCCAGTACTTC. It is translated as CASSLTANPWTQYF.

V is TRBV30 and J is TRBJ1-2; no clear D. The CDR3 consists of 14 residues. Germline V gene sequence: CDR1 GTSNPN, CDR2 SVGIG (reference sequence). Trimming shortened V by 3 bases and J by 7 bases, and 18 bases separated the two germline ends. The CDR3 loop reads CAWRSAAPRAGYTF. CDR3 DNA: TGTGCCTGGAGGTCAGCGGCCCCTAGGGCTGGCTACACCTTC.

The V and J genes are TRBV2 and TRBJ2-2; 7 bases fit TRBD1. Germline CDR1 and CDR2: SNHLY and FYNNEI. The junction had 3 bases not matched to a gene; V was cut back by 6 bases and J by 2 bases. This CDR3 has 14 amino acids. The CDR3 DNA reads TGTGCCAGCAGGCGACAGGGAAACACCGGGGAGCTGTTTTTT. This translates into CASRRQGNTGELFF.

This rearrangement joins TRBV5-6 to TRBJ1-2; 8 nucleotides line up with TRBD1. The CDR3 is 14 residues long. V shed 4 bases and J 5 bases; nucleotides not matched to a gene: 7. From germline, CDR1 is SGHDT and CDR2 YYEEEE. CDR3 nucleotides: TGTGCCAGCAGCGGGACAGGAAAGAGATATGGCTACACCTTC. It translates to CASSGTGKRYGYTF.

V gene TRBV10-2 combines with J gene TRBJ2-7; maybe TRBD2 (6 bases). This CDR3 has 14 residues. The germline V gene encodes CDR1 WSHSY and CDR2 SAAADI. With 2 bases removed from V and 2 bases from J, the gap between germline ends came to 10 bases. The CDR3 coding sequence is TGCGCCAGCAGTGAGGGCGGGACCCCCTACGAGCAGTACTTC. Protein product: CASSEGGTPYEQYF.

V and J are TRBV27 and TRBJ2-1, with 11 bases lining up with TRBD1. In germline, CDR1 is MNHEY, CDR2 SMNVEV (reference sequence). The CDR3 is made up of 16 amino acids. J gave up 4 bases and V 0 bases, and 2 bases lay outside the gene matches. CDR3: CASSLSRDRGYNEQFF. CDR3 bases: TGTGCCAGCAGTTTATCGAGGGACAGGGGGTACAATGAGCAGTTCTTC.

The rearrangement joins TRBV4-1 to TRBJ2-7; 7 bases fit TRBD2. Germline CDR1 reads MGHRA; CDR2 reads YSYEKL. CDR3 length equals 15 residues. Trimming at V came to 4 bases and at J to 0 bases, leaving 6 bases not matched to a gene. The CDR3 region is CASSPGERGSYEQYF. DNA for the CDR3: TGCGCCAGCAGCCCCGGGGAGCGGGGCTCCTACGAGCAGTACTTC.

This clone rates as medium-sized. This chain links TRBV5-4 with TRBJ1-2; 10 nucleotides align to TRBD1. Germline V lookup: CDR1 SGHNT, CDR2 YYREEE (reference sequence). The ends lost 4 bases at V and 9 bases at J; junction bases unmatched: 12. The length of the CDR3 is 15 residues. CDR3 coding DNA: TGTGCCAGCAGCCCTCCCCCCGGGACAGGGGTTAGCTACACCTTC. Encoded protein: CASSPPPGTGVSYTF. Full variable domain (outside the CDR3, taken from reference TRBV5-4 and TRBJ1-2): ETGVTQSPTHLIKTRGQQVTLRCSSQSGHNTVSWYQQALGQGPQFIFQYYREEENGRGNFPPRFSGLQFPNYSSELNVNALELDDSALYLCASSPPPGTGVSYTFGSGTRLTVV.

The CDR3 DNA reads TGTGCCACCGCGTGGGGAGCGGGGGGCCAAGAGACCCAGTACTTC. This gives the protein CATAWGAGGQETQYF. The V and J genes are TRBV7-2 and TRBJ2-5, with 9 nucleotides matching TRBD2. This CDR3 region has 15 residues. Trimming cost V 10 bases and J 1 base; bases outside gene matches: 10. CDR1 and CDR2 from the germline V gene are SGHTA and FQGNSA.